The clone carrying this T cell receptor (beta chain) was detected ten times or more. Its antigen remains unknown. TCRdb called the multiplex PCR reads again in MiXCR, with one record for every CDR3 protein. Among about 150,000 distinct CDR3 sequences, about a fifth were seen once, and the ten largest hold more than 2.5%. The sample originates from a study of breast tumors, draining lymph nodes, adjacent tissues. Study-level points and caveats: Tumor TCR diversity was below lymph nodes but above nontumor tissue.

CDR3 length: 11 residues. Germline V gene sequence: CDR1 KGHSH, CDR2 LQKENI. Trimming took 5 bases from V and 12 from J, leaving 8 bases between them. Breast cancer patients provided tissue from their axillary draining lymph nodes. Material: axillary lymph node tissue. The chain carries TRBV18 and TRBJ1-6; D remains unclear. The clonotype was recovered from a female donor with breast cancer. Some clones in this sample may be carry-over from other donors' samples. CDR3 sequence: CASSYDGPLHF. The CDR3 DNA sequence: TGTGCCAGCTCATACGATGGACCCCTCCACTTT.